Ten or more counts support the clone carrying this TCR beta chain. Its target is not known. One entry per CDR3 protein results from TCRdb running MiXCR on the 5' RACE reads. The table lists 150,000 or so distinct CDR3 sequences, 3% to 4% of them singletons. The data are from a study of identical twins. Study outcomes and limitations: Clonotypes of the beta chain that were abundant in cord blood carried fewer insertions (memory repertoires showed none).

CDR3 size: 14 residues. V lost 7 bases and J 5 bases, leaving 17 bases between the germline ends. Germline loops: CDR1 SSHAT, CDR2 FNYEAQ (reference sequence). The specimen was memory T cells sorted from blood. The TCR was taken from a man younger than 35 in good health. The chain combines TRBV7-7 with TRBJ1-1, with D maybe TRBD1 (5 bases). The CDR3 region is CASNPFREGTEAFF. CDR3 nucleotide sequence: TGTGCCAGCAATCCTTTCAGGGAGGGGACTGAAGCTTTCTTT.